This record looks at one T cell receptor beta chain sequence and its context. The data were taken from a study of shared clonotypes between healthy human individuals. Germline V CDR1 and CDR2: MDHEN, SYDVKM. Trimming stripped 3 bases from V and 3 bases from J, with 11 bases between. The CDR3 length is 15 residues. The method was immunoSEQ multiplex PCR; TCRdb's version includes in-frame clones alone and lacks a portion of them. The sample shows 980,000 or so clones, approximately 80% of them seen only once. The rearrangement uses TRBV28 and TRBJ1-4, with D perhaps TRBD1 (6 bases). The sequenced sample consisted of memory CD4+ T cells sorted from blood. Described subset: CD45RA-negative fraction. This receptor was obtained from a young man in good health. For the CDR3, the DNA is TGTGCCAGCAGTTTCGGGGGGCTCCCTAATGAAAAACTGTTTTTT. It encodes CASSFGGLPNEKLFF.